The 23 T cell receptor beta chains reported below all come from one sample, sequenced in a study of T cell responses to AZD1222 COVID-19 vaccine. Produced via immunoSEQ multiplex PCR; TCRdb's table is partial and in-frame only. The sample shows approximately 140,000 clones, about 94% of them seen only once. The sample consisted of peripheral blood, taken 28 days after the second AZD1222 dose. The receptors were gathered from an adult who received the AZD1222 COVID-19 vaccine.

This chain uses TRBV18 with TRBJ1-6; D is undetermined. In germline, CDR1 is KGHSH, CDR2 LQKENI. CDR3 length: 16 residues. Deletions cut 1 base from V and 8 bases from J, with 15 bases between. CDR3 sequence (DNA): TGTGCCAGCTCACCACTTGCACAGATTGGCGATTCACCCCTCCACTTT. It encodes CASSPLAQIGDSPLHF.

The genes are TRBV3-1 (or the pseudogene TRBV3-2) and TRBJ1-2, with TRBD1 as a possible D gene (6 bases). Trimming cost V 6 bases and J 8 bases, with 16 bases left between them. Germline assignment: CDR1 LGHDT and CDR2 YNNKEL (reference sequence). This CDR3 comprises 13 residues. CDR3 DNA sequence: TGTGCCAGCAGTCGCGAGGGGGTTCGAGGCTACACCTTC. This encodes CASSREGVRGYTF.

This clone has just one count. The CDR3 DNA is TGTGCCAGCAGCCTCCAGGGGTTCTCCGCGGAGACCCAGTACTTC. Its protein product is CASSLQGFSAETQYF. The rearrangement joins TRBV6-5 to TRBJ2-5; tentatively, D is TRBD1 (6 bases). Looked up from germline, CDR1 is MNHEY and CDR2 is SVGAGI. The CDR3 is 15 residues long. V lost 6 bases and J 5 bases, leaving 19 bases between the germline ends.

This chain joins TRBV28 and TRBJ2-4; 9 positions match TRBD1. The V gene's germline CDR1 is MDHEN and CDR2 SYDVKM. The CDR3 totals 15 residues. Trimming at V came to 5 bases and at J to 7 bases, leaving 9 bases not matched to a gene. This CDR3 is CASSGRTGGANIQYF. CDR3 sequence (DNA): TGTGCCAGCAGTGGCCGAACAGGGGGCGCGAACATTCAGTACTTC. Based on the CDR3 plus reference TRBV28 and TRBJ2-4, the full variable domain is DVKVTQSSRYLVKRTGEKVFLECVQDMDHENMFWYRQDPGLGLRLIYFSYDVKMKEKGDIPEGYSVSREKKERFSLILESASTNQTSMYLCASSGRTGGANIQYFGAGTRLSVL.

The V and J genes are TRBV2 and TRBJ1-2, with TRBD1 as a possible D gene (6 bases). The CDR3 covers 13 residues. V was cut by 1 base and J by 8 bases, with 11 bases left in between. Germline CDR1 SNHLY, CDR2 FYNNEI. The CDR3 sequence: CASSEGTGRGYTF. CDR3 DNA sequence: TGTGCCAGCAGTGAAGGCACAGGGCGAGGCTACACCTTC.

The V call is TRBV6-5, the J call TRBJ1-6, with D uncertain. CDR1 is MNHEY, CDR2 SVGAGI, per germline. This CDR3 spans 16 amino acids. Trimming took off 0 bases at V and 7 bases at J, with 13 bases between the two ends. The CDR3: CASSYSTIQQNSPLHF. The DNA for the CDR3 is TGTGCCAGCAGTTACTCTACAATACAGCAAAATTCACCCCTCCACTTT.

This chain links TRBV7-2 with TRBJ2-3; D is undetermined. Between the trimmed V and J ends, which lost 3 bases and 0 bases, there was a span of 7 bases. CDR3 length equals 14 residues. CDR1 SGHTA and CDR2 FQGNSA come from the germline V gene. This CDR3 reads CASSLAISTDTQYF. The CDR3 nucleotides read TGTGCCAGCAGCTTGGCCATTAGCACAGATACGCAGTATTTT.

V usage is TRBV21-1 and J usage is TRBJ1-2. TRBV21-1 is termed a pseudogene. This CDR3 is built from 14 residues. The CDR3 region is CASTRERADYGYTF. The CDR3 DNA reads as TGTGCCAGCACCCGAGAGAGGGCGGACTATGGCTACACCTTC.

This chain's CDR3 is CASSPGGGGSAYEQYF. CDR3 DNA sequence: TGCGCCAGCAGCCCTGGAGGAGGTGGGTCGGCCTACGAGCAGTACTTC. The chain carries TRBV5-1 and TRBJ2-7; a possible D gene is TRBD2 (5 bases). The CDR3 covers 16 residues. V shed 4 bases and J shed 2 bases, with 19 bases lying between them. Germline assignment: CDR1 SGHRS and CDR2 YFSETQ.

The J gene is TRBJ1-1, the V gene TRBV27; 7 positions agree with TRBD1. The germline V gene encodes CDR1 MNHEY and CDR2 SMNVEV (reference sequence). Trimming cost V 5 bases and J 10 bases; bases outside gene matches: 13. CDR3 size: 14 residues. The chain's CDR3 is CASSQTGRAVPAFF. As DNA, the CDR3 is TGTGCCAGCAGTCAGACAGGGAGGGCGGTTCCAGCTTTCTTT.

The chain joins TRBV4-2 to TRBJ1-6, with D unclear. Germline lookup yields CDR1 LGHNA and CDR2 YNFKEQ. The CDR3 sequence is 16 residues long. Trimming pared 0 bases from V and 7 bases from J, leaving 13 bases between. CDR3 coding DNA: TGTGCCAGCAGCCAAGATAGAGGCGGTGACAATTCACCCCTCCACTTT. Translated: CASSQDRGGDNSPLHF.

The chain joins TRBV2 to TRBJ1-1; weak D call: TRBD1 (5 bases). The CDR3 length is 13 residues. Germline CDR1 and CDR2: SNHLY and FYNNEI. V was shortened by 2 bases and J by 5 bases, with 9 bases between the two germline ends. CDR3 bases: TGTGCCAGCAGTGAATCGGGGGGGACTGAAGCTTTCTTT. Its protein is CASSESGGTEAFF.

This clone is a singleton in its sample. The chain joins TRBV15 to TRBJ1-2, with D uncertain. CDR3 size: 12 residues. Germline assignment: CDR1 LNHNV and CDR2 YYDKDF (reference sequence). V was pared by 0 bases and J by 7 bases, with 6 bases between. CDR3 nucleotide sequence: TGTGCCACCAGCAGAGAAGGCTCTGGCTACACCTTC. Amino acid sequence: CATSREGSGYTF.

V usage is TRBV12-3 or TRBV12-4 and J usage is TRBJ1-3, with unresolved D. The CDR3 has 11 residues. The V gene lost 2 bases and the J gene lost 8 bases, with 4 bases spanning the gap. The CDR3 DNA follows: TGTGCCAGCAGTTTACTAGACACCATATATTTT. Translated: CASSLLDTIYF.

This rearrangement joins TRBV27 to TRBJ1-5; D gene unclear. V gave up 6 bases and J gave up 1 base, with 13 bases separating them. This CDR3 region has 15 residues. Germline V CDR1 and CDR2: MNHEY, SMNVEV (reference sequence). As DNA, the CDR3 is TGTGCCAGCAGCCCAATAGACGGAAGCAATCAGCCCCAGCATTTT. Translation gives CASSPIDGSNQPQHF.

The chain recombines TRBV7-2 with TRBJ2-3; tentative D call: TRBD2 (6 bases). Trimming took 5 bases from V and 4 from J, leaving 10 bases between them. The CDR3 totals 13 residues. Germline-derived CDR1 and CDR2 are SGHTA and FQGNSA. CDR3 amino acids: CASSARGADTQYF. CDR3 in DNA: TGTGCCAGCAGCGCACGCGGGGCAGATACGCAGTATTTT. Variable domain in full (rest from reference TRBV7-2 and TRBJ2-3): GAGVSQSPSNKVTEKGKDVELRCDPISGHTALYWYRQSLGQGLEFLIYFQGNSAPDKSGLPSDRFSAERTGGSVSTLTIQRTQQEDSAVYLCASSARGADTQYFGPGTRLTVL.

The chain joins TRBV6-1 to TRBJ1-6; no definite D call. The V and J ends lost 2 bases and 0 bases respectively, with 17 bases between them. The CDR3 sequence is 19 residues long. The germline V gene encodes CDR1 MNHNS and CDR2 SASEGT. The CDR3 loop is CASSEYLGSMSSYNSPLHF. Here the CDR3 DNA reads TGTGCCAGCAGTGAATATCTGGGATCAATGAGCTCCTATAATTCACCCCTCCACTTT.

This chain joins TRBV28 and TRBJ1-4; D is undetermined. Germline CDR1 is MDHEN and CDR2 is SYDVKM. CDR3 length: 14 residues. V dropped 5 bases and J dropped 4 bases, with 11 bases sitting between them. The chain's CDR3 is CASSPGPGNEKLFF. The DNA for the CDR3 is TGTGCCAGCAGTCCCGGACCCGGTAATGAAAAACTGTTTTTT.

This chain links TRBV7-8 with TRBJ2-7; 7 positions agree with TRBD2. This CDR3 has 15 residues. Trimming took 5 bases from V and 7 from J; bases not matched to a gene: 14. Per germline, CDR1 SGHVS and CDR2 FQNEAQ. The CDR3 nucleotides read TGTGCCAGCAGCCCCAGGGACTACTCGCTTACAGAGCAGTACTTC. It encodes CASSPRDYSLTEQYF.

In DNA form, the CDR3 reads TGTGCCAGTAGTATTCCAGGCCCAATCTATGGCTACACCTTC. This codes for CASSIPGPIYGYTF. This rearrangement joins TRBV19 to TRBJ1-2; no clear D. V was pared by 3 bases and J by 4 bases, with 12 bases between. CDR3 length equals 14 residues. Germline loops: CDR1 LNHDA, CDR2 SQIVND (reference sequence).

The J gene is TRBJ2-7, the V gene TRBV6-2 or TRBV6-3, with D perhaps TRBD2 (5 bases). V was clipped by 0 bases and J by 2 bases, with 11 bases between them. The CDR3 is 15 residues long. CDR1 is MNHEY and CDR2 is SVGEGT in the germline V gene. Written as DNA, the CDR3 is TGTGCCAGCAGTTACTCGAGGGCCCTCGCCTACGAGCAGTACTTC. Translated: CASSYSRALAYEQYF.

This sequence joins TRBV18 and TRBJ2-3, with D possibly being TRBD1 (5 bases). Germline CDR1 KGHSH, CDR2 LQKENI. Deletions cut 6 bases from V and 2 bases from J, with 12 bases between. The CDR3 covers 14 residues. The CDR3: CASSADSPTDTQYF. CDR3 sequence (DNA): TGTGCCAGCTCCGCAGACAGTCCCACAGATACGCAGTATTTT. Combining the CDR3 with reference TRBV18 and TRBJ2-3 gives the whole variable domain NAGVMQNPRHLVRRRGQEARLRCSPMKGHSHVYWYRQLPEEGLKFMVYLQKENIIDESGMPKERFSAEFPKEGPSILRIQQVVRGDSAAYFCASSADSPTDTQYFGPGTRLTVL.

The CDR3 DNA is TGTGCCAGCAGTGAAGCCGAAGGGATAGGAAACACCATATATTTT. Its translation: CASSEAEGIGNTIYF. The chain carries TRBV2 and TRBJ1-3; D gene unclear. This CDR3 region has 15 residues. Germline CDR1 SNHLY, CDR2 FYNNEI. Trimming took 0 bases from V and 4 from J, leaving 10 bases between them.